This section outlines one T cell receptor (beta chain) sequence together with its context. This clone has more than one count but fewer than ten. What antigen it recognizes has not been identified. The input lacks base qualities; no much larger clone sits a single base away. Healthy HIV-negative adults with no recently reported acute infections or vaccinations were included as donors. Every donor was a Caucasian adult living in Nashville, Tennessee, USA. CD4+ T cells were enriched by magnetic negative selection, after which naive cells were positively selected on CD45RA and the negative fraction was taken as the memory subset. Blood was collected by leukapheresis, and PBMCs were isolated by Ficoll-Histopaque density gradient centrifugation and then cryopreserved in liquid nitrogen vapor phase. Purity and quantity of every magnetically sorted T cell population were checked by analytical flow cytometry. Genomic DNA was isolated from every sorted fraction and measured by UV absorbance on a Nanodrop 2000c.

TCR CDR3 regions were amplified from genomic DNA by multiplex PCR using the deep immunoSEQ assay. For each cell subset, the extracted genomic DNA was distributed evenly across all wells of several immunoSEQ 96-well plates, and each plate served as one replicate. For sorted subsets, about 220 ng of genomic DNA, equivalent to tens of thousands of T cell genomes, went into each replicate PCR. Purified libraries were measured with a Qubit 3.0 fluorometer, size-checked on a Bioanalyzer 2100, and measured again with the KAPA Library Quantification kit. Every immunoSEQ 96-well plate was sequenced on a dedicated single-read 150-cycle Illumina NextSeq 550 flow cell. In the authors' own workflow: Because the immunoSEQ output included only junctional sequences and no quality scores, the filtering could not be the same as the filtering used for full-length reads. Sequences were annotated with PyIR, a Python wrapper for IgBLAST v1.9, using IMGT germline references to assign V/J genes and CDR3. Any read was removed if the V/J assignment was weak (E-value above 1e-6), the CDR3 was missing, or the read contained stop codons, out-of-frame junctions, or ambiguous translated residues. V3J clonotypes were defined as sequences sharing the same inferred V gene, J gene, and CDR3 amino acid sequence. The percentage overlap between two repertoires was calculated by dividing the number of shared unique clonotypes by the size of the smaller repertoire. Three approaches were used to assess repertoire richness: RTK rarefaction, the Chao1 estimator, and Recon v2.1 estimates of unobserved clonotypes. OLGA was used to compute generation probabilities for all TCRbeta clonotypes that the gDNA method yielded from a handful of donors. In TCRdb, the immuneACCESS table is reduced to in-frame sequences with V and J assigned. These tables do not hold every clone; where another copy was compared, an unresolved V gene accounts for under half, and the others remain unexplained. V and J calls and clone size follow that table, whereas D and trimming were derived from the DNA. The sample contains roughly 2,300,000 clones, 80% to 95% of them found a single time. Jointly, the top ten make up 0.37% of the sample.

These data originate in a study of shared clonotypes between healthy human individuals (dated by TCRdb to 2019 to 2021). General notes on the study: Three men and two women, aged 18 to 49 years, made up the cohort. Leukapheresis yielded between about 0.94 and 8.9 billion PBMCs per donor. Libraries were prepared and TCR repertoires were sequenced by different laboratories using diverse techniques, in order to increase sequencing depth and limit assay-specific biases. Blood TCR repertoires of about five healthy adults were deeply sequenced to estimate repertoire size and the extent of clonotype sharing between individuals. Per donor, three plates each were used for CD4 naive and CD4 memory, two for CD8 naive, and one for CD8 memory.

The research as a whole found: Incomplete sequencing was indicated by rarefaction of sorted-subset datasets, despite the large sequencing depth. Sharing across several donors was observed for about 5% of naive CD4, less than 4% of naive CD8, roughly 2.3% of memory CD4, and around 0.42% of memory CD8 clonotypes. Naive subsets generally had larger estimated clonotype richness than memory subsets did. Higher generation probabilities were observed for clonotypes shared by all four sorted-subset donors than for non-shared clonotypes. Pairwise subsampling indicated that sequencing depth was expected to affect the degree of clonotype sharing among donors. Because the study included a small number of donors, the genetic and exposure-history diversity represented was limited. Sampling was limited to blood, and TCR repertoires in tissue likely differ from TCR repertoires in blood.

The germline V gene specifies MNHEY as CDR1 and SVGAGI as CDR2. Reading from cysteine to phenylalanine, the CDR3 counts 13 amino acids. Of all the DNA, just the CDR3 is kept, 39 bases in frame from base 1. Trimming at the junction amounts to 6 bases on V and 6 bases on J, and the germline ends lie 14 bases apart. The sequence was collected from a man aged 18 to 30 in good health. Some clones in this sample may be carry-over from other donors' samples. The material sequenced was naive CD4+ T cells from PBMCs. The sample's cell subset or site label, decoded: CD45RA+ positively selected. The sequence joins TRBV6-5 to TRBJ1-1; the D gene is possibly TRBD1, with 6 bases matching. In nucleotides, the sequence is TGTGCCAGCAGCCTGGGACATAACTCTGAAGCTTTCTTT. It codes for CASSLGHNSEAFF.